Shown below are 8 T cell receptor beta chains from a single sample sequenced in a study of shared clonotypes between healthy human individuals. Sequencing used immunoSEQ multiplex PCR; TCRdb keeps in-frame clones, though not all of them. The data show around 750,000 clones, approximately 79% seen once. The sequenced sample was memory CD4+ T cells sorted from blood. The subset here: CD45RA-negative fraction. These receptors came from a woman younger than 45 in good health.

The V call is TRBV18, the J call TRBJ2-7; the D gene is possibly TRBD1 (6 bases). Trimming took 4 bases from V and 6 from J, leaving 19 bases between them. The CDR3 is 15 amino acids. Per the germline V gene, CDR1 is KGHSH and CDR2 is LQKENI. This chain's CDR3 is CASSLLGTNRVEQYF. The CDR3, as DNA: TGTGCCAGCTCACTCCTCGGGACAAATAGGGTCGAGCAGTACTTC.

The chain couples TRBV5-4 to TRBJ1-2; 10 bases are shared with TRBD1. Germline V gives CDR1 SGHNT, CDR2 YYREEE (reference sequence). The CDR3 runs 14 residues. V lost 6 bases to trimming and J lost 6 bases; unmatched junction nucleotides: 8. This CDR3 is CASTRDRGAHGYTF. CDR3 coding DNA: TGTGCCAGCACCCGGGACAGGGGAGCTCATGGCTACACCTTC. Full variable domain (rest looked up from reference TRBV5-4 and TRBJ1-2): ETGVTQSPTHLIKTRGQQVTLRCSSQSGHNTVSWYQQALGQGPQFIFQYYREEENGRGNFPPRFSGLQFPNYSSELNVNALELDDSALYLCASTRDRGAHGYTFGSGTRLTVV.

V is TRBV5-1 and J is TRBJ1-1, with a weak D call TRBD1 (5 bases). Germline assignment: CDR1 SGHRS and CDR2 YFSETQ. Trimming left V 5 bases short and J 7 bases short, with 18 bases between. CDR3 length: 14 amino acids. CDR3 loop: CASRATIGAVEAFF. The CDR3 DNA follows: TGCGCCAGCAGGGCCACCATCGGGGCAGTTGAAGCTTTCTTT.

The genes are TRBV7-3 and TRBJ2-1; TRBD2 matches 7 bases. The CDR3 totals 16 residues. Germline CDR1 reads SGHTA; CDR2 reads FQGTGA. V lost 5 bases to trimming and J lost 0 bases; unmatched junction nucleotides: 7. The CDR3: CASSLSGPSSYNEQFF. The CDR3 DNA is TGTGCCAGCAGCCTTAGCGGGCCGAGCTCCTACAATGAGCAGTTCTTC.

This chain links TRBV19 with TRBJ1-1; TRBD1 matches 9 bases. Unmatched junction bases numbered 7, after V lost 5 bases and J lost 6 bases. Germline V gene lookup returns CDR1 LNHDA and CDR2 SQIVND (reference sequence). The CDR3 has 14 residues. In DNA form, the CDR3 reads TGTGCCAGTAGTGGACAGGGGCGTGTTGCTGAAGCTTTCTTT. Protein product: CASSGQGRVAEAFF.

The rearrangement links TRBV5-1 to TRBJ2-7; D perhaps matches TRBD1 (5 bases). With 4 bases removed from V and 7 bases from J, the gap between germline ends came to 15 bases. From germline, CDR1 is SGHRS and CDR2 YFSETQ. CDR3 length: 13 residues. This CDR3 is CASSADSRTEQYF. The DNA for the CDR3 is TGCGCCAGCAGCGCCGACAGCCGTACGGAGCAGTACTTC.

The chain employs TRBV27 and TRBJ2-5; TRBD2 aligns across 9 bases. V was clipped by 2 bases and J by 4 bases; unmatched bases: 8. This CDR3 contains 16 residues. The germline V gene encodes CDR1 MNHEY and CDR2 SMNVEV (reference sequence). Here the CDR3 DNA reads TGTGCCAGCAGTTTAATTAGCGGGAGTTCTTCAGAGACCCAGTACTTC. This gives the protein CASSLISGSSSETQYF.

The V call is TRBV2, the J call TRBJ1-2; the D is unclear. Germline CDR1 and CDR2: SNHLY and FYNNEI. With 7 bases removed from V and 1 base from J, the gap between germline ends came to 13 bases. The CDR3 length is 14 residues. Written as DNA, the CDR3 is TGTGCCAGCAACCGAGAGACACTTAACTATGGCTACACCTTC. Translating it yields CASNRETLNYGYTF.